This T cell receptor beta chain was captured by sequencing in a study of T cells in Graves' hyperthyroidism and ophthalmopathy. Regarding the study as a whole: Model-based prediction identified ophthalmopathy a median about 6 months prior to its onset.

This clonotype has a count of ten or more. Its antigen is currently unknown. RNA transcripts were the template for amplifying TCR beta CDR3 regions. In the first-round RT-PCR of the TCR CDR3, the HTBI primer set was used. TCRdb passed the multiplex PCR reads through MiXCR, listing each CDR3 protein once. The table lists approximately 600,000 distinct CDR3 sequences, 12% to 15% of them singletons, with roughly 6.9% in the top ten. The sequence came from a young woman with Graves' ophthalmopathy. Sequencing used blood.

The CDR3 nucleotides read TGTGCCAGCAGTTACTCGCCAGGGGGTCAGCCCCAGCATTTT. This gives the protein CASSYSPGGQPQHF. The chain links TRBV6-6 to TRBJ1-5, with 7 bases matching TRBD1. The V and J ends lost 0 bases and 6 bases, in that order; junction bases with no gene match: 2. The germline V gene encodes CDR1 MNHNY and CDR2 SVGAGI (reference sequence). The CDR3 loop spans 14 amino acids.